Reported below is one T cell receptor (beta chain). The data were obtained in a study of blood T cell repertoires in COVID-19. Across the whole study: Acute and convalescent COVID-19 specimens originated in the United States, Italy and Spain. Nucleic acid was either cDNA or gDNA, and it came from T cells, B-cell-depleted T cells, or PBMCs.

V lost 4 bases to trimming and J lost 3 bases, with 13 bases between them. Looked up from germline, CDR1 is LGHDT and CDR2 is YNNKEL (reference sequence). The CDR3 is 16 residues long. In the authors' workflow: Estimates of nucleated cell counts were drawn from the amplification of reference gene primers. Measured with immunoSEQ multiplex PCR; TCRdb has only the in-frame clones, and not every one. D and trimming were read from the DNA, whereas the V and J calls and clone size are those reported in that table. The sample lists 85,000 to 110,000 clones, roughly 90% occurring once. The receptor was derived from a human donor in a cohort sampled during active COVID-19. Sequenced material: peripheral blood. The chain links TRBV3-1 (or the pseudogene TRBV3-2) to TRBJ1-6; no definite D call. The CDR3 sequence: CASSPGIKVYNSPLHF. The DNA of the CDR3 is TGTGCCAGCAGCCCGGGTATTAAGGTCTATAATTCACCCCTCCACTTT.